This T cell receptor beta chain was sequenced during a study of post-analysis software for immune sequencing data. Germline CDR1 is SEHNR and CDR2 is FQNEAQ (reference sequence). The CDR3 covers 14 residues. V was pared by 0 bases and J by 9 bases, with 12 bases between. The table lists this clonotype with a few counts. Antigen unknown. Whole-study findings and limits: The five TRBV segments detected at higher frequency in patients than in controls included TRBV5-6, TRBV5-1 and TRBV20-1.

Every TCR beta cDNA library bore unique molecular identifiers. Between about 1 and 10 million T cells gave rise to roughly 0.5 million cDNA molecules. TCRdb processed the PCR reads anew with MiXCR; each CDR3 protein has one entry. The table lists roughly 580,000 distinct CDR3 sequences, roughly 47% of them singletons. Sequencing was carried out using blood. This TCR derives from a girl aged 5 to 17 with multiple sclerosis. The chain carries TRBV7-9 and TRBJ2-1, with D hard to call. CDR3 loop: CASSLAQRKGEQFF. The CDR3 region has the DNA TGTGCCAGCAGCTTAGCCCAGCGTAAGGGTGAGCAGTTCTTC.